Presented here are 19 T cell receptor beta chains from one specimen sequenced in a study of T cell changes during pregnancy in multiple sclerosis. TCRdb keeps only in-frame clones here, not all; method: immunoSEQ multiplex PCR. The sample consists of tens of thousands of clones, roughly nine tenths of them appearing once. The sequences come from CD8+ T cells from peripheral blood mononuclear cells, collected in the third trimester of pregnancy. These receptors were collected from a female donor with multiple sclerosis, enrolled in a pregnancy study.

The rearrangement links TRBV7-3 to TRBJ1-2; D ambiguous. The CDR3 consists of 13 residues. Trimming cost V 2 bases and J 10 bases, with 14 bases left between them. Looked up from germline, CDR1 is SGHTA and CDR2 is FQGTGA. The DNA for the CDR3 is TGTGCCAGCAGCTTATCACTAGGCGATGACTACACCTTC. Protein product: CASSLSLGDDYTF.

The rearrangement uses TRBV11-2 and TRBJ2-1; TRBD2 is a possible D gene (6 bases). The V gene's germline CDR1 is SGHAT and CDR2 FQNNGV. The V gene lost 4 bases and the J gene lost 0 bases, with 13 bases spanning the gap. This CDR3 comprises 16 residues. CDR3 in DNA: TGTGCCAGCAGCTATCTCCGGGAGAGCTCCTACAATGAGCAGTTCTTC. This gives the protein CASSYLRESSYNEQFF.

The rearrangement joins TRBV4-3 to TRBJ2-7; D remains ambiguous. This CDR3 has 16 amino acids. CDR1 and CDR2 (germline): LGHNA, YSLEER. The V gene lost 1 base and the J gene lost 4 bases, with 17 bases spanning the gap. In nucleotides, the CDR3 is TGCGCCAGCAGCCAAGGCCTGGCGGCGAGTTTTTACGAGCAGTACTTC. As protein: CASSQGLAASFYEQYF.

This clone appeared a single time. The chain couples TRBV7-2 to TRBJ1-1, with D possibly matching TRBD1 (6 bases). Germline V gene lookup returns CDR1 SGHTA and CDR2 FQGNSA. This CDR3 contains 16 residues. Trimming took off 0 bases at V and 1 base at J, with 12 bases between the two ends. The CDR3 DNA sequence: TGTGCCAGCAGCTTAGCCGGACAGTACAGGAACACTGAAGCTTTCTTT. Protein product: CASSLAGQYRNTEAFF.

This clone was seen once. The chain uses TRBV15 and TRBJ2-1; 12 bases match TRBD1. The V gene end was trimmed by 0 bases and the J gene end by 8 bases; junction bases not matched to a gene: 8. This CDR3 contains 17 residues. Looked up from germline, CDR1 is LNHNV and CDR2 is YYDKDF (reference sequence). The DNA for the CDR3 is TGTGCCACCAGCAGAGATCCGGGACAGGGGGCTTTCGATGAGCAGTTCTTC. Its protein is CATSRDPGQGAFDEQFF.

This clone was counted once. The J gene is TRBJ2-5, the V gene TRBV5-1, with a possible D match to TRBD1 (6 bases). V was pared by 0 bases and J by 5 bases, with 14 bases between. Germline values: CDR1 SGHRS, CDR2 YFSETQ. CDR3 length: 15 residues. This CDR3 reads CASSLEGRGWETQYF. The CDR3 DNA follows: TGCGCCAGCAGCTTGGAAGGCAGGGGCTGGGAGACCCAGTACTTC.

The rearrangement joins TRBV6-5 to TRBJ2-3; 7 positions agree with TRBD1. The V gene's germline CDR1 is MNHEY and CDR2 SVGAGI. J lost 13 bases, V lost 7 bases, and 11 bases had no gene match. CDR3 size: 12 residues. CDR3 amino acids: CASTNDGTDKYF. DNA for the CDR3: TGTGCCAGCACGAACGATGGGACAGACAAGTATTTT.

The rearrangement links TRBV6-5 to TRBJ2-1; the match to TRBD2 covers 7 bases. CDR3 length: 12 residues. V gave up 0 bases and J gave up 14 bases; unmatched junction bases: 4. CDR1 is MNHEY and CDR2 is SVGAGI in the germline V gene. DNA of the CDR3: TGTGCCAGCAGTTACTCGGGAGGGGACGAGTTCTTC. It translates to CASSYSGGDEFF.

The chain recombines TRBV19 with TRBJ1-1; D gene uncertain. Trimming removed 7 bases at V and 3 bases at J, with 6 bases between. The CDR3 has 11 amino acids. Germline values: CDR1 LNHDA, CDR2 SQIVND (reference sequence). CDR3: CASTTDTEAFF. DNA of the CDR3: TGTGCCAGTACCACGGACACTGAAGCTTTCTTT.

The CDR3 protein is CASSRNTGDTEAFF. The DNA of the CDR3 is TGTGCCAGCAGCCGAAATACAGGGGACACTGAAGCTTTCTTT. V and J are TRBV7-9 and TRBJ1-1, with 7 nucleotides matching TRBD1. Losses at the gene ends were 5 bases for V and 3 bases for J; bases not matched to a gene: 6. Germline lookup yields CDR1 SEHNR and CDR2 FQNEAQ (reference sequence). The CDR3 length is 14 residues. Combining the CDR3 with reference TRBV7-9 and TRBJ1-1 gives the whole variable domain DTGVSQNPRHKITKRGQNVTFRCDPISEHNRLYWYRQTLGQGPEFLTYFQNEAQLEKSRLLSDRFSAERPKGSFSTLEIQRTEQGDSAMYLCASSRNTGDTEAFFGQGTRLTVV.

The chain recombines TRBV25-1 with TRBJ2-3; 7 positions match TRBD1. Trimming removed 7 bases from V and 4 bases from J; junction bases left unmatched: 11. Germline assignment: CDR1 MGHDK and CDR2 SYGVNS. CDR3 size: 15 residues. The DNA for the CDR3 is TGTGCCAGCACGAGCGACAGGGAATTGTCAGATACGCAGTATTTT. Encoded protein: CASTSDRELSDTQYF.

The chain has TRBV6-5 and TRBJ2-7; 8 positions agree with TRBD2. In germline, CDR1 is MNHEY, CDR2 SVGAGI. Trimming cost V 3 bases and J 4 bases; bases outside gene matches: 5. The CDR3 length is 14 residues. The CDR3 DNA follows: TGTGCCAGCAGTTATACTGAGCGGGAGTACGAGCAGTACTTC. It yields the protein CASSYTEREYEQYF.

CDR3: CASIGFGGRTYEQYF. The CDR3 DNA sequence: TGTGCCAGCATCGGATTTGGCGGAAGAACCTACGAGCAGTACTTC. The gene calls are TRBV6-5 and TRBJ2-7; D unclear. The V end lost 7 bases, the J end lost 2 bases, and 18 bases lay between the germline ends. This CDR3 comprises 15 residues. CDR1 and CDR2 from the germline V gene are MNHEY and SVGAGI.

The V and J genes are TRBV4-3 and TRBJ2-7, with D possibly being TRBD1 (6 bases). The germline V gene has CDR1 LGHNA and CDR2 YSLEER. CDR3 length: 14 amino acids. The V gene lost 1 base and the J gene lost 5 bases, with 12 bases spanning the gap. The chain's CDR3 is CASSQVLGDNEQYF. As DNA, the CDR3 is TGCGCCAGCAGCCAAGTTCTTGGGGACAACGAGCAGTACTTC.

This clone was found once. This rearrangement joins TRBV7-2 to TRBJ2-7; D call uncertain. From germline, CDR1 is SGHTA and CDR2 FQGNSA. CDR3 length: 12 amino acids. V lost 5 bases, J lost 5 bases, and 10 bases lay in between. The CDR3 protein is CASSPPRDEQYF. DNA for the CDR3: TGTGCCAGCAGCCCACCCCGGGACGAGCAGTACTTC.

This rearrangement joins TRBV28 to TRBJ2-6; possible D gene TRBD2, 7 bases. Germline lookup yields CDR1 MDHEN and CDR2 SYDVKM. The V gene lost 9 bases and the J gene lost 1 base, with 13 bases spanning the gap. The CDR3 has 15 amino acids. The CDR3 loop reads CASRGAGSGANVLTF. As DNA, the CDR3 is TGTGCCAGTCGGGGGGCGGGGTCTGGGGCCAACGTCCTGACTTTC.

This clone was observed once. The chain employs TRBV4-3 and TRBJ2-2; TRBD2 is a possible D gene (7 bases). Germline V lookup: CDR1 LGHNA, CDR2 YSLEER. V was pared by 4 bases and J by 4 bases, with 16 bases between. This CDR3 contains 16 residues. The DNA of the CDR3 is TGCGCCAGCAGCCGAAGGTGGGAGGGGGGCACCGGGGAGCTGTTTTTT. Its translation: CASSRRWEGGTGELFF.

This sequence joins TRBV27 and TRBJ2-7; 12 bases match TRBD2. V shed 4 bases, J shed 3 bases, and the junction held 10 bases outside the gene matches. The CDR3 runs 17 residues. Germline lookup yields CDR1 MNHEY and CDR2 SMNVEV (reference sequence). CDR3 DNA sequence: TGTGCCAGCAGTTCCCGGTCGACTAGCGGGAGTATCTACGAGCAGTACTTC. It codes for CASSSRSTSGSIYEQYF.

The rearrangement links TRBV27 to TRBJ1-1; tentative D call: TRBD1 (6 bases). The germline V gene has CDR1 MNHEY and CDR2 SMNVEV (reference sequence). The germline V and J ends were trimmed by 7 bases and 1 base, with 13 bases remaining between them. This CDR3 region has 14 residues. CDR3 DNA: TGTGCCAGCAACCCCTTGGACAGGAACACTGAAGCTTTCTTT. This translates into CASNPLDRNTEAFF.